Below, 16 T cell receptor beta chains from the same sample are listed, as sequenced in a study of T-cell memory formation after mild COVID-19. TCRdb called the 5' RACE reads again in MiXCR, with one record for every CDR3 protein. The table includes over 400,000 distinct CDR3 sequences, 23% detected once. The material sequenced was PBMCs or a T cell subset sorted from them (not recorded which). All receptors derive from an adult woman who had mild COVID-19 (a few samples of this study predate the infection). Cell type and time point are not known.

The V gene is TRBV7-9, the J gene TRBJ2-7; 7 bases agree with TRBD2. Germline CDR1 is SEHNR and CDR2 is FQNEAQ (reference sequence). J lost 5 bases, V lost 3 bases, and 7 bases had no gene match. CDR3 length: 14 amino acids. CDR3: CASSLRGSSDEQYF. Here the CDR3 DNA reads TGTGCCAGCAGCTTGCGCGGGAGTTCAGACGAGCAGTACTTC.

This clonotype was found a few times. This chain joins TRBV6-4 and TRBJ1-5; D might be TRBD1 (6 bases). There are 19 residues in the CDR3. The germline V gene has CDR1 MRHNA and CDR2 SNTAGT. V was trimmed by 6 bases and J by 2 bases, leaving 26 bases between them. Here the CDR3 reads CASSQTGQTLRQGNQPQHF. CDR3 DNA sequence: TGTGCCAGCAGCCAGACAGGACAAACCTTGCGACAGGGCAATCAGCCCCAGCATTTT.

In this sample, this clonotype turned up a few times. This chain uses TRBV9 with TRBJ1-6; unclear D gene. This CDR3 region has 15 residues. Germline CDR1 reads SGDLS; CDR2 reads YYNGEE. V lost 3 bases and J 0 bases, leaving 7 bases between the germline ends. CDR3 sequence: CASSESSSYNSPLHF. As DNA, the CDR3 is TGTGCCAGCAGCGAGAGTAGCTCCTATAATTCACCCCTCCACTTT.

There are a few counts of this clonotype. This rearrangement joins TRBV18 to TRBJ2-1, with 8 nucleotides matching TRBD1. This CDR3 has 14 amino acids. Germline-derived CDR1 and CDR2 are KGHSH and LQKENI. J was trimmed by 2 bases and V by 4 bases; bases with no gene match: 1. CDR3 DNA sequence: TGTGCCAGCTCACGGACAGGGACCTACAATGAGCAGTTCTTC. Its translation is CASSRTGTYNEQFF.

The table lists this clonotype with many counts. The chain couples TRBV4-3 to TRBJ2-7, with D perhaps matching TRBD2 (5 bases). Germline V CDR1 and CDR2: LGHNA, YSLEER. Trimming stripped 4 bases from V and 6 bases from J, with 19 bases between. The CDR3 loop spans 15 amino acids. The CDR3 DNA reads as TGCGCCAGCAGCCCCACGCTGGCTAGAGCGGTCGAGCAGTACTTC. Its translation is CASSPTLARAVEQYF.

This clonotype was picked up a small number of times. The chain joins TRBV12-3 or TRBV12-4 to TRBJ2-2; D is unresolved. The CDR3 consists of 13 residues. Deletions cut 1 base from V and 9 bases from J, with 9 bases between. Here the CDR3 reads CASSLDFIRELFF. CDR3 DNA: TGTGCCAGCAGTTTAGACTTTATCCGGGAGCTGTTTTTT.

The V call is TRBV27, the J call TRBJ2-7; no reliable D call. V lost 5 bases and J lost 7, with 15 bases in between. Germline CDR1 is MNHEY and CDR2 is SMNVEV (reference sequence). The CDR3 has 13 amino acids. The CDR3 loop is CASSIHLAAEQYF. CDR3 coding DNA: TGTGCCAGCAGTATTCACCTGGCGGCTGAGCAGTACTTC.

This clonotype was found a few times. The V and J genes are TRBV13 and TRBJ2-7, with a tentative D call TRBD2 (6 bases). V shed 6 bases and J shed 6 bases, with 12 bases lying between them. This CDR3 is built from 12 residues. Per germline, CDR1 PRHDT and CDR2 FYEKMQ (reference sequence). CDR3 sequence (DNA): TGTGCCAGCAGGCAAGGAGGGAGCGAGCAGTACTTC. Residues: CASRQGGSEQYF.

The chain has TRBV3-1 and TRBJ2-7, with D uncertain. The CDR3 is 12 amino acids. Trimming took off 3 bases at V and 6 bases at J, with 9 bases between the two ends. The V gene's germline CDR1 is LGHDT and CDR2 YNNKEL (reference sequence). The CDR3 loop is CASSHNRIEQYF. In DNA form, the CDR3 reads TGTGCCAGCAGCCACAATCGAATCGAGCAGTACTTC.

This clonotype came up a few times. The chain uses TRBV9 and TRBJ2-2; 7 bases are shared with TRBD1. This CDR3 comprises 14 residues. J gave up 7 bases and V 7 bases, and 10 bases lay outside the gene matches. CDR1 is SGDLS, CDR2 YYNGEE, per germline. The CDR3 DNA sequence: TGTGCCAGCCAGGGGGTCTCTCCGGTCGGGGAGCTGTTTTTT. It encodes CASQGVSPVGELFF.

The chain uses TRBV12-3 or TRBV12-4 and TRBJ2-3; a possible D gene is TRBD2 (6 bases). The CDR3 runs to 12 residues. Trimming took off 4 bases at V and 4 bases at J, with 6 bases between the two ends. The CDR3 DNA is TGTGCCAGCAGTTGGAGGGCAGATACGCAGTATTTT. It yields the protein CASSWRADTQYF.

The chain recombines TRBV19 with TRBJ2-3; possible D gene TRBD2, 5 bases. The CDR3 totals 14 residues. In germline, CDR1 is LNHDA, CDR2 SQIVND (reference sequence). Trimming cost V 7 bases and J 4 bases, with 15 bases left between them. The CDR3 loop reads CASTRGLGPDTQYF. CDR3 DNA sequence: TGTGCCAGTACCCGGGGTTTGGGTCCAGATACGCAGTATTTT.

V usage is TRBV29-1 and J usage is TRBJ2-2, with 7 bases fitting TRBD1. V lost 3 bases to trimming and J lost 0 bases; unmatched junction nucleotides: 7. The germline CDR1 and CDR2 sequences are SQVTM and ANQGSEA. The CDR3 has 16 residues. The CDR3 here is CSVEQRTGANTGELFF. The CDR3 DNA follows: TGCAGCGTTGAGCAGCGGACAGGCGCGAACACCGGGGAGCTGTTTTTT.

The CDR3 protein is CASSLGTSGVEETQYF. Here the CDR3 DNA reads TGTGCCAGCAGCCTCGGGACTAGCGGGGTGGAAGAGACCCAGTACTTC. This chain uses TRBV5-6 with TRBJ2-5; 13 positions match TRBD2. The trim removed 4 bases at V and 3 bases at J, leaving 6 bases unmatched. Germline assignment: CDR1 SGHDT and CDR2 YYEEEE. The CDR3 covers 16 residues.

V and J are TRBV28 and TRBJ1-2; D might be TRBD1 (6 bases). Germline-derived CDR1 and CDR2 are MDHEN and SYDVKM. With 7 bases removed from V and 4 bases from J, the gap between germline ends came to 13 bases. This CDR3 region has 13 residues. Written as DNA, the CDR3 is TGTGCCAGCACCCTCGGGACACTCTATGGCTACACCTTC. Translated, it gives CASTLGTLYGYTF.

This clonotype was found a few times. The chain has TRBV7-2 and TRBJ2-5; TRBD2 matches at 8 bases. Germline V lookup: CDR1 SGHTA, CDR2 FQGNSA. V shed 4 bases, J shed 5 bases, and the junction held 15 bases outside the gene matches. This CDR3 region has 17 residues. CDR3 bases: TGTGCCAGCAGCTCCAGGTGGACTAGCAGCACTCGGGAGACCCAGTACTTC. Its translation is CASSSRWTSSTRETQYF.